This T cell receptor (beta chain) appears in the sequencing data of a study of T cells in localized non-small cell lung cancer. General study findings and limits: A single tumor region was sequenced, leaving heterogeneity possible. Adjacent uninvolved lung had the highest clonality, suggesting focused antigen responses. When the top 100 tumor clones were examined, a median approximately 62 of them also appeared in the adjacent lung, which was paired and uninvolved. Greater T cell density in blood accompanied longer overall survival.

Germline lookup yields CDR1 SNHLY and CDR2 FYNNEI. V was trimmed by 4 bases and J by 5 bases, leaving 9 bases between them. The CDR3 is 13 amino acids. The sample holds one count of this clone. The target antigen is unknown. Clones were read by immunoSEQ multiplex PCR, and TCRdb kept only the in-frame ones, dropping some. The repertoire holds about 24,000 clones, with about four fifths as singletons. The clonotype originates from a man aged 35 to 69 with stage II lung adenocarcinoma. The input for sequencing was PBMCs, taken before any cancer treatment. The chain recombines TRBV2 with TRBJ2-1; D is unresolved. For the CDR3, the DNA is TGTGCCAGCAGTGTTGACCGGAACAATGAGCAGTTCTTC. The encoded protein is CASSVDRNNEQFF.